The source of this T cell receptor beta chain is a study of Ad26.COV2.S vaccination and SARS-CoV-2 variants. Study summary: COV1001, an Ad26.COV2.S trial, supplied this vaccine-arm donor. Study-wide findings and caveats: Vaccine recipients and placebo recipients showed similar non-spike TCR breadth.

Profiled with immunoSEQ multiplex PCR; TCRdb holds only in-frame clones, not every one. The data show hundreds of thousands of clones, more than 80% seen once. Germline V gene lookup returns CDR1 MNHEY and CDR2 SMNVEV (reference sequence). Trimming pared 5 bases from V and 9 bases from J, leaving 17 bases between. The CDR3 sequence is 15 residues long. The treatment was: about 20 received Ad26.COV2.S at low or high dose, single or two shots; five or six received placebo; per-sample allocation not given. The study sampled participants on day 63 after the first vaccine or placebo injection. Immunization relied on an Ad26 vector, which expressed Wuhan-strain SARS-CoV-2 spike. On this clone: Its antigen is not identified.

This TCR came from a person aged 18-60 years who received the Ad26.COV2.S COVID-19 vaccine or a placebo. Sequenced here: peripheral blood, sampled in a trial of Ad26.COV2.S vaccine versus placebo. The J gene is TRBJ1-6, the V gene TRBV27, with D maybe TRBD1 (5 bases). CDR3 sequence: CASSPGTRYASPLHF. CDR3 coding DNA: TGTGCCAGCAGTCCAGGGACGAGGTACGCTTCACCCCTCCACTTT.